This TCR beta chain was sequenced during a study of CD8 T cells in Susac syndrome. This clonotype was picked up a small number of times. Its cognate antigen is unknown. CDR1 is SGHAT, CDR2 FQNNGV, per germline. Deletions cut 3 bases from V and 4 bases from J, with 9 bases between. The CDR3 has 14 amino acids. From blood CD8+ and CD4+ T cells, TCR beta sequences were generated. While CD8+ and CD4+ T cells were isolated negatively, TEMRA cells were enriched by FACS. Random hexamers were used to reverse transcribe about 0.5 to 1 ug of RNA. TCR beta CDR3 was amplified by immunoSEQ multiplex PCR. This amplification extended across 54 Vbeta and 13 Jbeta segments. TCRdb re-called the immunoSEQ multiplex PCR reads through MiXCR, storing one row per CDR3 protein. This sample has around 170,000 distinct CDR3 sequences, with 90% to 95% found just once. Broader study findings: Individuals included in the TCR sequencing and HLA analysis were acknowledged by the study to be relatively few in number.

This chain links TRBV11-2 with TRBJ2-2; tentatively, D is TRBD1 (5 bases). Sequenced sample: CD8+ T cells from PBMCs. This sequence was found in a human donor with multiple sclerosis. The CDR3 spells CASSLGPTTGELFF. The CDR3 DNA sequence: TGTGCCAGCAGCTTGGGGCCGACCACCGGGGAGCTGTTTTTT.